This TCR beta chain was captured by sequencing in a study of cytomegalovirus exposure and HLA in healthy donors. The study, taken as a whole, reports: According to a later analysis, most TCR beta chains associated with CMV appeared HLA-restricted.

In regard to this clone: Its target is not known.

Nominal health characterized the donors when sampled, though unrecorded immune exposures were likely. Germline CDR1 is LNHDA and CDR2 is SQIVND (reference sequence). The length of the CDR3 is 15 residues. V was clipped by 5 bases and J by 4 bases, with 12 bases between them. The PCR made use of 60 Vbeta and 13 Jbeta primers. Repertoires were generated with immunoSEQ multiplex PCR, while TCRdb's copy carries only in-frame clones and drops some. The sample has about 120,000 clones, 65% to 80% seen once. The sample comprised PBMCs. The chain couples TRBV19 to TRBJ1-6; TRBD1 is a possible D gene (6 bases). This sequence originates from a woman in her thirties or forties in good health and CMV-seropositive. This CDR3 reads CASSPEGQYNSPLHF. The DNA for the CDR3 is TGTGCCAGTAGTCCCGAAGGACAGTATAATTCACCCCTCCACTTT.